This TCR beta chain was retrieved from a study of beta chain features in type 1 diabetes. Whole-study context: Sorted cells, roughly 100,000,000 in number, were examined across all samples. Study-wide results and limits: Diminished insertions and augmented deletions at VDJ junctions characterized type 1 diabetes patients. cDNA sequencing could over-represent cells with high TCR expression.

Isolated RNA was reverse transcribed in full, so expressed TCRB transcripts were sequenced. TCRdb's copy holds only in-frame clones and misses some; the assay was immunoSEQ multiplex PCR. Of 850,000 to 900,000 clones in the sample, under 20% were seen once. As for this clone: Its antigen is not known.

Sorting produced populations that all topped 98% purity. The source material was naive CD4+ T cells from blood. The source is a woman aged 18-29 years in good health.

CDR3 loop: CASSLRSKKLFF. CDR3 nucleotides: TGTGCCAGCAGTTTACGGTCAAAAAAACTGTTTTTT. This chain links TRBV28 with TRBJ1-4; D gene uncertain. Trimming took 2 bases from V and 9 from J, leaving 7 bases between them. The CDR3 sequence is 12 residues long. From germline, CDR1 is MDHEN and CDR2 SYDVKM. Full variable domain (missing parts from reference TRBV28 and TRBJ1-4): DVKVTQSSRYLVKRTGEKVFLECVQDMDHENMFWYRQDPGLGLRLIYFSYDVKMKEKGDIPEGYSVSREKKERFSLILESASTNQTSMYLCASSLRSKKLFFGSGTQLSVL.